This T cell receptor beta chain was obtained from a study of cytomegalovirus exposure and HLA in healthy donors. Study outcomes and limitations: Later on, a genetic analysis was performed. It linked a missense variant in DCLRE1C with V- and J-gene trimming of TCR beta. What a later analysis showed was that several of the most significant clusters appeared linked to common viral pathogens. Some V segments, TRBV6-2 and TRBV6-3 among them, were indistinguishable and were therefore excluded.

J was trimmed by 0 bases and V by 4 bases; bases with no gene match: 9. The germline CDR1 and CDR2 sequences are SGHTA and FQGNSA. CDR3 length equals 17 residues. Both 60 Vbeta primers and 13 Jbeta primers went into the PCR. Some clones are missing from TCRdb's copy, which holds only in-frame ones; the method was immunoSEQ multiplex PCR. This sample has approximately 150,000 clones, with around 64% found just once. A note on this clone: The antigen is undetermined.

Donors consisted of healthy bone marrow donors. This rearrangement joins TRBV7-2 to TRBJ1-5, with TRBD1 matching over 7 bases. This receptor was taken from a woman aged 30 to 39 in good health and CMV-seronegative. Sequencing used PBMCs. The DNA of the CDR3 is TGTGCCAGCAGCTACCAGACAGGGCTCTATAGCAATCAGCCCCAGCATTTT. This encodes CASSYQTGLYSNQPQHF.